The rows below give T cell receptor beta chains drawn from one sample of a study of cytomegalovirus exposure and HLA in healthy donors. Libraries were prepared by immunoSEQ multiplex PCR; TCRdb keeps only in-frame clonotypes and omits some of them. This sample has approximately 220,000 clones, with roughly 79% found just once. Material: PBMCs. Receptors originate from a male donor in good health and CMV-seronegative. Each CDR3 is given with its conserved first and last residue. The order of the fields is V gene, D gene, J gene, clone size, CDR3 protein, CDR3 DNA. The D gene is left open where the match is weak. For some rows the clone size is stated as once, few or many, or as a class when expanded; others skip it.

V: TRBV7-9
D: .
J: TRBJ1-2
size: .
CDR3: CASIPSGGHNYGYTF
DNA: TGTGCCAGCATCCCCAGTGGGGGACATAACTATGGCTACACCTTC

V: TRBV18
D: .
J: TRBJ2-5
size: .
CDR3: CASSHQRWTETQYF
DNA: TGTGCCAGCTCACATCAGCGGTGGACAGAGACCCAGTACTTC

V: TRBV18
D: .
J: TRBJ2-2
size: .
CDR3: CASSPPPTGNTGELFF
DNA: TGTGCCAGCTCACCACCGCCGACAGGAAATACCGGGGAGCTGTTTTTT

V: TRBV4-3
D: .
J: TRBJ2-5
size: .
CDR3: CASSPRVGGQETQYF
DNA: TGCGCCAGCAGCCCGCGTGTCGGGGGTCAAGAGACCCAGTACTTC

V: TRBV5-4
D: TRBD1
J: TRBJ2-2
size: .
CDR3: CASSLGAGGTGELFF
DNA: TGTGCCAGCAGCCTCGGGGCAGGGGGCACCGGGGAGCTGTTTTTT

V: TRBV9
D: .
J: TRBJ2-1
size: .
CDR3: CASSPDGGFYNEQFF
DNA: TGTGCCAGCAGCCCAGATGGGGGGTTCTACAATGAGCAGTTCTTC

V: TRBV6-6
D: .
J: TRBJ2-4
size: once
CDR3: CASSPRADSKFIQYF
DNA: TGTGCCAGCAGTCCTAGAGCGGATTCAAAGTTTATTCAGTACTTC

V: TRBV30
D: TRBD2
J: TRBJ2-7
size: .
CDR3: CAWSGAGGLGYEQYF
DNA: TGTGCCTGGAGTGGGGCGGGGGGGCTGGGTTACGAGCAGTACTTC

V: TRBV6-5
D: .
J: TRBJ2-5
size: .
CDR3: CASSDRSQETQYF
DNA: TGTGCCAGCAGTGACAGATCCCAAGAGACCCAGTACTTC

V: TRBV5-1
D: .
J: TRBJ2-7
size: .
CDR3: CASSRESSYEQYF
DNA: TGCGCCAGCAGCCGGGAAAGCTCCTACGAGCAGTACTTC

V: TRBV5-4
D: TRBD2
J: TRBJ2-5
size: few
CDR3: CASSTGLAGAEETQYF
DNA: TGTGCCAGCAGCACCGGACTAGCGGGGGCCGAAGAGACCCAGTACTTC

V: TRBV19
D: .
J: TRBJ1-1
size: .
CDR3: CASSTQPGGSTEAFF
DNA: TGTGCCAGTAGTACACAGCCGGGGGGGAGCACTGAAGCTTTCTTT

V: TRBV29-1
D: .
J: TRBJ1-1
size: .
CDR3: CSVEGQGTEAFF
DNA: TGCAGCGTTGAAGGGCAGGGCACTGAAGCTTTCTTT

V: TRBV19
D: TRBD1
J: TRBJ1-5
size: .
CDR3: CACRDRENQPQHF
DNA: TGTGCCTGCCGGGACAGGGAAAATCAGCCCCAGCATTTT

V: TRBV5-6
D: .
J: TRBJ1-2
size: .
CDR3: CASSLSGVHGYTF
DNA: TGTGCCAGCAGCTTGTCGGGGGTGCATGGCTACACCTTC

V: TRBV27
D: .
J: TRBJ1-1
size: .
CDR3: CASSLGSGNTEAFF
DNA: TGTGCCAGCAGTTTAGGGAGCGGAAACACTGAAGCTTTCTTT

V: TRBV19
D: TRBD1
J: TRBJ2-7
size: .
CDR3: CASSVQGAGEQYF
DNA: TGTGCCAGTAGTGTACAGGGGGCAGGCGAGCAGTACTTC

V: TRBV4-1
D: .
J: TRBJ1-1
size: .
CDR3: CASSQAPPGNTEAFF
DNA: TGCGCCAGCAGCCAAGCCCCACCGGGAAACACTGAAGCTTTCTTT

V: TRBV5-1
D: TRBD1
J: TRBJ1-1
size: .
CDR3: CASSLRQGMNTEAFF
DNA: TGCGCCAGCAGCCTGCGACAGGGAATGAACACTGAAGCTTTCTTT

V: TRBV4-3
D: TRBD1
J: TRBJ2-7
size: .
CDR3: CASSSGTGVSYEQYF
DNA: TGCGCCAGCAGCTCCGGGACAGGGGTATCCTACGAGCAGTACTTC

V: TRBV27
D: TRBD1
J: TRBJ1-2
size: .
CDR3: CASRKTGQGGNTF
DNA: TGTGCCAGCAGAAAAACAGGACAGGGTGGAAACACCTTC

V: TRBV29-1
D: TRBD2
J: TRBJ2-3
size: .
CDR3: CSVDGLADLGADTQYF
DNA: TGCAGCGTTGACGGACTAGCCGACTTGGGGGCAGATACGCAGTATTTT

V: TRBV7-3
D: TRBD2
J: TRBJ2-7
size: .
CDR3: CASSLRLAGANEQYF
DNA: TGTGCCAGCAGCCTGAGACTAGCGGGAGCCAACGAGCAGTACTTC

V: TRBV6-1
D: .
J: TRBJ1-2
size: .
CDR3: CASSEAAFGAQGYTF
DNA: TGTGCCAGCAGTGAAGCGGCCTTTGGGGCGCAAGGCTACACCTTC

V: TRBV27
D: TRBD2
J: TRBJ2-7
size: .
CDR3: CASRAGTSAYYEQYF
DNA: TGTGCCAGCAGGGCCGGGACTAGCGCTTACTACGAGCAGTACTTC

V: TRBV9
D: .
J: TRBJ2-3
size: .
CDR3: CASSGGHLSTDTQYF
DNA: TGTGCCAGCAGCGGGGGACACCTTAGCACAGATACGCAGTATTTT

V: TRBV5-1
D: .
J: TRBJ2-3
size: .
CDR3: CASGVGGSATDTQYF
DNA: TGCGCCAGCGGCGTAGGAGGGAGTGCGACAGATACGCAGTATTTT

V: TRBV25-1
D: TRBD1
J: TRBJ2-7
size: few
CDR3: CASSGAGTGSYEQYF
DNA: TGTGCCAGCAGTGGAGCCGGGACAGGGTCCTACGAGCAGTACTTC

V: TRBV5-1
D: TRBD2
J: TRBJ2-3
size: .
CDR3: CASSPWTSGSTDTQYF
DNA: TGCGCCAGCAGCCCATGGACTAGCGGAAGCACAGATACGCAGTATTTT

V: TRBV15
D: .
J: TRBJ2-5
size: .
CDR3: CATSRDRGSPETQYF
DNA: TGTGCCACCAGCAGAGATCGAGGTAGTCCAGAGACCCAGTACTTC

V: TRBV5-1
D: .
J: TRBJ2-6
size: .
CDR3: CASRGVGANVLTF
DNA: TGCGCCAGCAGGGGCGTTGGGGCCAACGTCCTGACTTTC

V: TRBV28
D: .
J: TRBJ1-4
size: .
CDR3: CASSLQSTNEKLFF
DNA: TGTGCCAGCAGTTTACAGTCTACTAATGAAAAACTGTTTTTT

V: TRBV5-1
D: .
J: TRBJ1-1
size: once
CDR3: CASSLVGGMNTEAFF
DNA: TGCGCCAGCAGCTTGGTTGGGGGGATGAACACTGAAGCTTTCTTT

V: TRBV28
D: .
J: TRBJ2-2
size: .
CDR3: CASSSPGRTGELFF
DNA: TGTGCCAGCAGTTCCCCCGGGAGAACCGGGGAGCTGTTTTTT

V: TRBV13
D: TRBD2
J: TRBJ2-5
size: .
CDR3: CASSPSGGLGETQYF
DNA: TGTGCCAGCAGCCCCTCGGGGGGGCTGGGAGAGACCCAGTACTTC

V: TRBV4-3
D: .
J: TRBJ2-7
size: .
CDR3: CASSQEARGSYEQYF
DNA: TGCGCCAGCAGCCAAGAGGCCCGGGGTTCCTACGAGCAGTACTTC

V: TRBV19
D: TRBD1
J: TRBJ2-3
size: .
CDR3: CASSTPGQGTQYF
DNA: TGTGCCAGTAGTACCCCGGGACAGGGGACGCAGTATTTT

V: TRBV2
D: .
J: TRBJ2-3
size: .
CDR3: CAVSAPGERGDTQYF
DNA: TGTGCCGTCTCGGCCCCGGGGGAGAGAGGCGATACGCAGTATTTT

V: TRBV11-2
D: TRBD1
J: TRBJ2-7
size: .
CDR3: CASSLRFQGEHEQYF
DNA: TGTGCCAGCAGCCTTAGGTTCCAGGGGGAACACGAGCAGTACTTC

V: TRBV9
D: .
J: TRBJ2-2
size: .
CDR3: CASSVERLLANTGELFF
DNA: TGTGCCAGCAGCGTAGAGAGGCTTCTCGCGAACACCGGGGAGCTGTTTTTT

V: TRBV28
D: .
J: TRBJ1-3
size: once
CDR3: CASIGRETRNTIYF
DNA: TGTGCCAGCATTGGCAGGGAAACCAGAAACACCATATATTTT

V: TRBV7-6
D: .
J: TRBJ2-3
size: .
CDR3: CASSLARGTRQHTQYF
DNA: TGTGCCAGCAGCTTAGCCCGCGGGACCCGGCAGCATACGCAGTATTTT

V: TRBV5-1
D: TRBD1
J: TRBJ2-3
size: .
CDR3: CASSFGQGGGTDTQYF
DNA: TGCGCCAGCAGCTTCGGACAGGGTGGAGGCACAGATACGCAGTATTTT

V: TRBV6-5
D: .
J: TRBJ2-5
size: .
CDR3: CASSLAVESKETQYF
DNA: TGTGCCAGCAGCCTGGCTGTGGAGTCAAAAGAGACCCAGTACTTC

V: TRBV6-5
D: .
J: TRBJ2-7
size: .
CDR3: CASKRYSYEQYF
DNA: TGTGCCAGCAAGCGGTACTCCTACGAGCAGTACTTC

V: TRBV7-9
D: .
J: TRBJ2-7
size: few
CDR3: CASSSTVQGRPYEQYF
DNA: TGTGCCAGCAGCTCTACTGTGCAGGGGCGTCCCTACGAGCAGTACTTC

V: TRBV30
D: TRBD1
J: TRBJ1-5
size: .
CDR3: CAWAGGTGQPQHF
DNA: TGTGCCTGGGCAGGGGGGACCGGTCAGCCCCAGCATTTT

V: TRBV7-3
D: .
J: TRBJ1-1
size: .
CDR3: CASSLLRGTEAFF
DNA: TGTGCCAGCAGCTTATTAAGGGGGACTGAAGCTTTCTTT

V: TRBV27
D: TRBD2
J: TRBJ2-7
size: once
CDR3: CASSFFRGGVHEQYF
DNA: TGTGCCAGCAGTTTCTTTCGGGGGGGCGTCCACGAGCAGTACTTC

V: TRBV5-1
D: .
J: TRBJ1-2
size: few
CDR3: CASSLGGVYGYTF
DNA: TGCGCCAGCAGCTTGGGGGGGGTCTATGGCTACACCTTC

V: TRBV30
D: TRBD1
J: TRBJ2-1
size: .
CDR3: CACGGGQGSYNEQFF
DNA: TGTGCCTGTGGAGGGGGACAGGGGTCCTACAATGAGCAGTTCTTC